Listed below are T cell receptor beta chains from one sample, sequenced in a study of beta chain features in type 1 diabetes. Method: immunoSEQ multiplex PCR; TCRdb's copy keeps in-frame clones and lacks some. The repertoire holds hundreds of thousands of clones, with over 10% as singletons. Sequenced input: naive CD4+ T cells from blood. All receptors come from a man in his late teens or twenties in good health. CDR3s include the opening cysteine and the closing phenylalanine or tryptophan. The order of the fields is clone size, J gene, D gene, V gene, CDR3 DNA, CDR3 protein. D genes are given only for firm matches. A clone size is listed for some rows: how often the clone was seen (once, few, many), or a class if it is expanded.

- TRBJ1-2 - TRBV9 TGTGCCAGCAGCGTATGGCCAGGGAAAAACTATGGCTACACCTTC CASSVWPGKNYGYTF
- TRBJ2-7 - TRBV7-2 TGTGCCAGCAGCTTAGGGCCCGCCGCTCGTAACGAGCAGTACTTC CASSLGPAARNEQYF
- TRBJ1-5 - TRBV28 TGTGCCAGCAGCCCCACTCGCAATCAGCCCCAGCATTTT CASSPTRNQPQHF
few TRBJ2-3 TRBD2 TRBV19 TGTGCCAGTAGTCCCCAAGCGGGGGCATCAGATACGCAGTATTTT CASSPQAGASDTQYF
- TRBJ2-7 - TRBV5-4 TGTGCCAGCACCACAGGGAGATCGAGTAGAGAGCAGTACTTC CASTTGRSSREQYF
- TRBJ2-7 - TRBV7-6 TGTGCCAGCAGCTTAGCTTCCAACGAGCAGTACTTC CASSLASNEQYF
- TRBJ1-3 - TRBV30 TGTGCCTGGGGACAGCCCCGAAATTTAGGAAACACCATATATTTT CAWGQPRNLGNTIYF
few TRBJ2-7 TRBD2 TRBV15 TGTGCCACCAGCAGATCTAGCGGGCATAGCGAGCAGTACTTC CATSRSSGHSEQYF
- TRBJ1-1 - TRBV29-1 TGCAGCGGGGCCCCATCAGGGGTGAATACTGAAGCTTTCTTT CSGAPSGVNTEAFF
few TRBJ2-7 TRBD1 TRBV27 TGTGCCAGCAGTTTACCCCCTCGAGGACAGGATAACTCCTACGAGCAGTACTTC CASSLPPRGQDNSYEQYF
- TRBJ1-4 - TRBV9 TGTGCCAGCAGCGTAGGAGGGGGGGGTCTTGAAAAACTGTTTTTT CASSVGGGGLEKLFF
- TRBJ2-2 TRBD1 TRBV11-1 TGTGCCAGCAGCCAAGACAGGGTTGTCGGGGAGCTGTTTTTT CASSQDRVVGELFF
few TRBJ1-2 - TRBV19 TGTGCCAGAGGACAGCCGTTGGACTATGGCTACACCTTC CARGQPLDYGYTF
- TRBJ2-5 TRBD2 TRBV5-1 TGCGCCAGCAGCTTGGGACTAGCGGGACAAGAGACCCAGTACTTC CASSLGLAGQETQYF
few TRBJ1-2 - TRBV7-2 TGTGCCAGCAGCAGCGCGGGGGAGCTCTATGGCTACACCTTC CASSSAGELYGYTF
few TRBJ2-7 TRBD1 TRBV10-3 TGTGCCATCAGTGACGGACAGGGCTACGAGCAGTACTTC CAISDGQGYEQYF
few TRBJ2-5 TRBD1 TRBV7-2 TGTGCCAGCAGCCATAAGACAGGGTTAAGTGGGGAGACCCAGTACTTC CASSHKTGLSGETQYF
- TRBJ2-1 - TRBV2 TGTGCCAGCAGTATTGTGAGGATTGGTAATGAGCAGTTCTTC CASSIVRIGNEQFF
few TRBJ2-7 - TRBV6-5 TGTGCCAGCAGTGAACGGGGCTACGAGCAGTACTTC CASSERGYEQYF
- TRBJ1-2 TRBD1 TRBV5-4 TGTGCCAGCAGCTTGGCAATCGGGCAGGGGGGCGGCTACACCTTC CASSLAIGQGGGYTF
- TRBJ2-5 - TRBV5-4 TGTGCCAGCAGCCAAGTCGCATCGGCGGGATCGATGACCCAGTACTTC CASSQVASAGSMTQYF
few TRBJ2-6 TRBD2 TRBV27 TGTGCCAGCAGTTTATTTGCGGGAGGGCCGTACTCTGGGGCCAACGTCCTGACTTTC CASSLFAGGPYSGANVLTF
- TRBJ1-4 TRBD1 TRBV7-2 TGTGCCAGCAGCCAGGGACAGCCAACTAATGAAAAACTGTTTTTT CASSQGQPTNEKLFF
few TRBJ1-5 - TRBV4-1 TGCGCCAGCAGCCAAGGGCGGGGAGGGAGCAATCAGCCCCAGCATTTT CASSQGRGGSNQPQHF
- TRBJ2-7 TRBD1 TRBV29-1 TGCAGCGTCCGGACAGGGGGCGACGAGCAGTACTTC CSVRTGGDEQYF